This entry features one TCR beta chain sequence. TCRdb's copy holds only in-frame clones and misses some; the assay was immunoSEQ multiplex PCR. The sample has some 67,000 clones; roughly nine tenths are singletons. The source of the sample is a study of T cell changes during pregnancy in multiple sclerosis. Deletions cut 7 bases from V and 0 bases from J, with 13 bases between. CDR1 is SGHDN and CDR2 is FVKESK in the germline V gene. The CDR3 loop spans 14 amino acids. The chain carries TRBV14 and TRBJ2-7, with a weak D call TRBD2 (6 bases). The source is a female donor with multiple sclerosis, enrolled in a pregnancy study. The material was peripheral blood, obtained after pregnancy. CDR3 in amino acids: CASTLTGDSYEQYF. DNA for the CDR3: TGTGCCAGCACACTCACGGGGGACTCCTACGAGCAGTACTTC.